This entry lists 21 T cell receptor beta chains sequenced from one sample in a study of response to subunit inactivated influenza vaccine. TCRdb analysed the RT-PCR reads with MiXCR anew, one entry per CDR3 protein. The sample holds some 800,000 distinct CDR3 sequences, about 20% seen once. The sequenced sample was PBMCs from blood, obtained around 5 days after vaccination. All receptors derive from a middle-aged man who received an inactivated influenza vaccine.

The CDR3 coding sequence is TGTGCCAGCAGTGAAGCGGGGTCCGGGGAGCTGTTTTTT. Translated: CASSEAGSGELFF. The J gene is TRBJ2-2, the V gene TRBV2; D is ambiguous. Trimming pared 0 bases from V and 6 bases from J, leaving 5 bases between. This CDR3 is built from 13 residues. Germline V gene data show CDR1 as SNHLY and CDR2 as FYNNEI.

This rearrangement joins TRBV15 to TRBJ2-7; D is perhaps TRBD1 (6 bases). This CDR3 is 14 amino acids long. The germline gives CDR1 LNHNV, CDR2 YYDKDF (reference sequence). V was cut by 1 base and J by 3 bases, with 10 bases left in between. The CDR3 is CATSRGTDFYEQYF. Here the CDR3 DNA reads TGTGCCACCAGCAGAGGGACAGATTTCTACGAGCAGTACTTC.

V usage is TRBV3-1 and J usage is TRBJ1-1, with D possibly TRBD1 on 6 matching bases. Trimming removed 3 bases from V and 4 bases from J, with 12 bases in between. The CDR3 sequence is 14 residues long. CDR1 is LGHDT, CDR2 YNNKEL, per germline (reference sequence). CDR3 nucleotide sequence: TGTGCCAGCAGCCACACGGACAGTGGCACTGAAGCTTTCTTT. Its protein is CASSHTDSGTEAFF.

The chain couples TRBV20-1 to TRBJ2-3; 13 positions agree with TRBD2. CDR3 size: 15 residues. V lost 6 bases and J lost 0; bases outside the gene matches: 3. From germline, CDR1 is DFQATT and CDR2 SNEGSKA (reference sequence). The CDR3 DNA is TGCAGTGCAATACTAGCGGGAGGGAGCACAGATACGCAGTATTTT. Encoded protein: CSAILAGGSTDTQYF.

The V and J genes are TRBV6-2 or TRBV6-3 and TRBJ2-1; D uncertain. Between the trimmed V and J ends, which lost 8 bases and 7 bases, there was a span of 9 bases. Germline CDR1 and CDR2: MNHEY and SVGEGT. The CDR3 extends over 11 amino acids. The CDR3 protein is CASGWGNEQFF. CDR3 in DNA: TGTGCCAGCGGATGGGGAAATGAGCAGTTCTTC.

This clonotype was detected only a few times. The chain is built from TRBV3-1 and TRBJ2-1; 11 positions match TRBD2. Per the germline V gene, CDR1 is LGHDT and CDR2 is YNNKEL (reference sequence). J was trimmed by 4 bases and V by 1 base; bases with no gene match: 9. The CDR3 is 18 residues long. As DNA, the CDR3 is TGTGCCAGCAGCCAAGTGTCTAGCGGGAGGCGTCGATACAATGAGCAGTTCTTC. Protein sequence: CASSQVSSGRRRYNEQFF.

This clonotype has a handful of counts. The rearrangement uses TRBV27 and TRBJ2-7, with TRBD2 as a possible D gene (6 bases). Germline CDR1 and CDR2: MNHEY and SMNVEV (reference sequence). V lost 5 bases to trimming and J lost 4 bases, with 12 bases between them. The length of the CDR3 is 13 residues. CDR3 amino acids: CASSRSGDYEQYF. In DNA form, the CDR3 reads TGTGCCAGCAGTAGGTCGGGGGATTACGAGCAGTACTTC.

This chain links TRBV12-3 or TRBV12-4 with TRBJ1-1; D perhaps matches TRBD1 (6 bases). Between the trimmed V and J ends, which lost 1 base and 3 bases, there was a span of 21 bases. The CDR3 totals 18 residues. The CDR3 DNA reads TGTGCCAGCAGTTTAGTTAGGGGGTTGCGAAGACAGGACACTGAAGCTTTCTTT. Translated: CASSLVRGLRRQDTEAFF.

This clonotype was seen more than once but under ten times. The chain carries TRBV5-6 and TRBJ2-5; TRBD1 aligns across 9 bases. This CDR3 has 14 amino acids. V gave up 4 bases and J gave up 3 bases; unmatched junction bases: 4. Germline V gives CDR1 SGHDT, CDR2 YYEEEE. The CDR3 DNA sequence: TGTGCCAGCAGCCTCGGGACAGGGAAAGAGACCCAGTACTTC. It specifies CASSLGTGKETQYF.

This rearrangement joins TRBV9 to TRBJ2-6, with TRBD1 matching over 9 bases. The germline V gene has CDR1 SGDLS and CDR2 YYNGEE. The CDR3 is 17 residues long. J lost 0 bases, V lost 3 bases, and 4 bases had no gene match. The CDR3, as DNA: TGTGCCAGCAGCGCCGGGACAGGGTTCTCTGGGGCCAACGTCCTGACTTTC. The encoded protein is CASSAGTGFSGANVLTF.

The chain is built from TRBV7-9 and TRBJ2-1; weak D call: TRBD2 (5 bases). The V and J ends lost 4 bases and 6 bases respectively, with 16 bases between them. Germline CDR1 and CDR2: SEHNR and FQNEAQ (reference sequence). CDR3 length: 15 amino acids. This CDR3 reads CASSSDRGSPNEQFF. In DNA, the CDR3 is TGTGCCAGCAGCTCCGACCGGGGTAGCCCCAATGAGCAGTTCTTC.

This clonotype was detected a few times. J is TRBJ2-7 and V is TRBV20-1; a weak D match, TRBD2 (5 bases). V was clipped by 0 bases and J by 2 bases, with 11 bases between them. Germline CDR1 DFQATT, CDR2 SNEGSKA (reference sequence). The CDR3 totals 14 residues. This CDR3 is CSARDFQRPYEQYF. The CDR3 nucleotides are TGCAGTGCTAGAGATTTCCAGCGGCCCTACGAGCAGTACTTC.

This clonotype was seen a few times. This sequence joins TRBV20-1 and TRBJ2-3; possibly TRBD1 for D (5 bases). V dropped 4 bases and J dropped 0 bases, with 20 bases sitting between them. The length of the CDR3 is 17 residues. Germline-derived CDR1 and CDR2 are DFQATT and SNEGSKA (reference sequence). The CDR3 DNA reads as TGCAGTGCTATAGGAGTTGGGCAGGGCCCTAGCACAGATACGCAGTATTTT. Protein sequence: CSAIGVGQGPSTDTQYF.

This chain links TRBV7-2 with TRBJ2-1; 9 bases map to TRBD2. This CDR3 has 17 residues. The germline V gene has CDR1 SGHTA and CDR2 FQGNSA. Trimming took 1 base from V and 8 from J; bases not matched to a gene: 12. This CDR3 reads CASSLGPAGGSIDEQFF. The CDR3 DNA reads TGTGCCAGCAGCTTAGGCCCCGCGGGAGGGTCTATCGATGAGCAGTTCTTC. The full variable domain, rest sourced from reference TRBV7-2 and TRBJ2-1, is GAGVSQSPSNKVTEKGKDVELRCDPISGHTALYWYRQSLGQGLEFLIYFQGNSAPDKSGLPSDRFSAERTGGSVSTLTIQRTQQEDSAVYLCASSLGPAGGSIDEQFFGPGTRLTVL.

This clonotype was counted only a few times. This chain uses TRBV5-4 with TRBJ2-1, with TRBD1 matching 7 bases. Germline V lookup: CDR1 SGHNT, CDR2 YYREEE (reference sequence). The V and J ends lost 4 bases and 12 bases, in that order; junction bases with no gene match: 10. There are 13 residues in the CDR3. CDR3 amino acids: CASSASPGTAQFF. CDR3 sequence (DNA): TGTGCCAGCAGCGCGTCTCCCGGGACAGCGCAGTTCTTC.

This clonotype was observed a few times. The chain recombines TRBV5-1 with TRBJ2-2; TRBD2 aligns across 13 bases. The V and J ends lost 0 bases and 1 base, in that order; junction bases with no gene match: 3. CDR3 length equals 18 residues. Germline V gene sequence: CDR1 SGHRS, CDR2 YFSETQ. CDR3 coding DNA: TGCGCCAGCAGCTTGGGACTAGCGGGAGGAAGGAACACCGGGGAGCTGTTTTTT. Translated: CASSLGLAGGRNTGELFF. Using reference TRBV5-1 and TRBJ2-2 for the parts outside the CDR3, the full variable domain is KAGVTQTPRYLIKTRGQQVTLSCSPISGHRSVSWYQQTPGQGLQFLFEYFSETQRNKGNFPGRFSGRQFSNSRSEMNVSTLELGDSALYLCASSLGLAGGRNTGELFFGEGSRLTVL.

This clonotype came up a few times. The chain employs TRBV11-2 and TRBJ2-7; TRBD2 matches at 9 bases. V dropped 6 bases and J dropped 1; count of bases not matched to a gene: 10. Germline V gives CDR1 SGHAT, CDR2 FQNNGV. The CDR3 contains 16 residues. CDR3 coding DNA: TGTGCCAGCAGAGGACTAGCGCAAGCTTATTCCTACGAGCAGTACTTC. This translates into CASRGLAQAYSYEQYF.

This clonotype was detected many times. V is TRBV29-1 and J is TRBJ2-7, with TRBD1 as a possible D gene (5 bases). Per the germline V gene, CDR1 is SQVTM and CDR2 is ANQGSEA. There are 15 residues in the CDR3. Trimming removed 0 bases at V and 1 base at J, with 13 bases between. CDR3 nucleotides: TGCAGCGTTGAAGATTGGGAACAGGAATCCTACGAGCAGTACTTC. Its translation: CSVEDWEQESYEQYF.

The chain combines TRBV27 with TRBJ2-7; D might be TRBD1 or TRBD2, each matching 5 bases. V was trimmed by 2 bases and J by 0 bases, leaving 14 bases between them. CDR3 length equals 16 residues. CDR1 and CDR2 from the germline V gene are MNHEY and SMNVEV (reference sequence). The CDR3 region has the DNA TGTGCCAGCAGTTTAGGACGGGGCACCAGCTCCTACGAGCAGTACTTC. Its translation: CASSLGRGTSSYEQYF.

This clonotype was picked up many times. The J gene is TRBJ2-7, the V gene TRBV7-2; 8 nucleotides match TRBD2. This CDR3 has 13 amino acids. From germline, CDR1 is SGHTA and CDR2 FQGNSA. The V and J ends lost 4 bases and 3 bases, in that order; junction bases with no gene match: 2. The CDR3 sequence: CASSSGRGYEQYF. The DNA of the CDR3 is TGTGCCAGCAGCTCCGGGAGGGGCTACGAGCAGTACTTC.

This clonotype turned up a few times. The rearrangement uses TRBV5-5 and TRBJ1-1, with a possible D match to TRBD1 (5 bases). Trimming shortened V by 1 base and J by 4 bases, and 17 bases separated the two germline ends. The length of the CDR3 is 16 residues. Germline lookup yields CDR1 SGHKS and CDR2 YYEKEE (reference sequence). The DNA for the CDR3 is TGTGCCAGCAGCTTGACGAGTCGCGGGGCGCGCACTGAAGCTTTCTTT. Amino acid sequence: CASSLTSRGARTEAFF.